A selection of T cell receptor beta chains follows, all from one sample in a study of Graves' ophthalmopathy and Graves' hyperthyroidism. MiXCR was run by TCRdb on the multiplex PCR reads, yielding one entry per CDR3 protein. The sample includes about 740,000 distinct CDR3 sequences, about 44% of them seen just once. Sequences were obtained from peripheral blood. All receptors come from an adult man with Graves' ophthalmopathy. Both conserved end residues are part of each CDR3. D genes are given only for firm matches. A row's size may be missing; if present it is once, few, many or a size class.

CDR3aa | abundance | v_gene | d_gene | j_gene
CSARSAGNQPQHF | many | TRBV20-1 | NA | TRBJ1-5
CASRDRGGANVLTF | NA | TRBV15 | TRBD1 | TRBJ2-6
CASSPVDRDKLFF | NA | TRBV7-3 | TRBD1 | TRBJ1-4
CASTQGTGVNYGYTF | NA | TRBV14 | TRBD1 | TRBJ1-2
CSAGNYEQYF | many | TRBV20-1 | NA | TRBJ2-7
CASSQVLSGTANTEAFF | NA | TRBV5-1 | TRBD1 | TRBJ1-1
CASSSGTSVYEQFF | NA | TRBV7-9 | TRBD2 | NA
CSARGPWREGRSYEQYF | few | TRBV20-1 | TRBD2 | TRBJ2-7
CSVEDGDRDNEQFF | NA | TRBV29-1 | TRBD1 | NA
CATSDQGANYGYTF | many | TRBV24-1 | NA | TRBJ1-2
CASNPDWDYTGELFF | NA | TRBV19 | NA | TRBJ2-2
CASSLALRTEAFF | many | TRBV7-2 | NA | TRBJ1-1
CASSSEGQAPHF | many | TRBV5-6 | TRBD1 | TRBJ1-5
CASSQILVGQPQHF | NA | TRBV4-3 | NA | TRBJ1-5
CSSSPGQIYGYTF | NA | TRBV29-1 | TRBD1 | TRBJ1-2
CASSSQGIGYGYTF | NA | TRBV7-9 | NA | TRBJ1-2
CASSPDRIRGYGYTF | few | TRBV7-8 | NA | TRBJ1-2
CASSLGTVTAMGYTF | few | TRBV5-1 | NA | TRBJ1-2
CATGPGAGQPQHF | many | TRBV24-1 | NA | TRBJ1-5
CATSREGQGGEQYF | NA | TRBV15 | TRBD1 | TRBJ2-7
CASSADRGFGSGANVLTF | few | TRBV2 | TRBD1 | TRBJ2-6
CSVGGQDLYGYTF | NA | TRBV29-1 | TRBD1 | TRBJ1-2
CASSLNRGSTEAFF | NA | TRBV12-3/TRBV12-4 | TRBD1 | TRBJ1-1
CASSFGPANEQFF | NA | TRBV7-9 | NA | TRBJ2-1
CSASPHEKLFF | many | TRBV20-1 | NA | TRBJ1-4
CASSLIATSGMMRETQYF | few | TRBV11-2 | TRBD2 | TRBJ2-5
CSARVFGTGIMDTEAFF | NA | TRBV20-1 | TRBD1 | TRBJ1-1
CASSGGLARYGYTF | few | TRBV7-8 | NA | TRBJ1-2
CASSPGLAGGVGETQYF | NA | TRBV7-9 | TRBD2 | TRBJ2-5
CSVGVDRVNTEAFF | many | TRBV29-1 | NA | TRBJ1-1
CASSYAEKLFF | few | TRBV6-2/TRBV6-3 | NA | TRBJ1-4
CASSSDRAETQYF | many | TRBV12-3/TRBV12-4 | TRBD1 | TRBJ2-5
CASSSGTGGSGNTIYF | few | TRBV2 | TRBD1 | TRBJ1-3
CSARDNVQVDGYTF | many | TRBV20-1 | NA | TRBJ1-2
CASSETGTANYGYTF | many | TRBV5-6 | NA | TRBJ1-2
CSVAPDGPLYGYTF | many | TRBV29-1 | NA | TRBJ1-2
CASSLNRAETQYF | many | TRBV7-3 | NA | TRBJ2-5
CATGLAGGEETQYF | many | TRBV2 | TRBD2 | TRBJ2-5
CASSDRDRSYEQYF | many | TRBV25-1 | TRBD1 | TRBJ2-7
CATSRDVFYGYTF | many | TRBV15 | NA | TRBJ1-2